The T cell receptor (beta chain) described here comes from a study of cytotoxic CD8 clonotypes in ibrutinib-treated CLL. Turning to the study itself: Recorded responses included approximately 25 partial and 2 complete; following median roughly 70 months, approximately 14 stayed remitted and roughly twelve progressed.

General study results and limits: Clonality was elevated at ibrutinib response and had returned toward baseline at progression.

TCRdb keeps only in-frame clones here, not all; method: immunoSEQ multiplex PCR. This sample carries about 140,000 clones, approximately 80% of them seen once, and the ten largest clones take 7.6%. Trimming shortened V by 3 bases and J by 5 bases, and 10 bases separated the two germline ends. Germline loops: CDR1 LNHDA, CDR2 SQIVND (reference sequence). The CDR3 consists of 13 residues. This clone was seen once. Its specificity is not known. The sample in question was PBMCs, obtained after 36 months of ibrutinib treatment. The chain employs TRBV19 and TRBJ1-1; unclear D gene. The TCR was taken from a human donor with chronic lymphocytic leukemia. CDR3 bases: TGTGCCAGTAGTATCAAGGCGGCGACTGAAGCTTTCTTT. It is translated as CASSIKAATEAFF.